The rows below give T cell receptor beta chains drawn from one sample of a study of CD8 T cells in Susac syndrome. Via MiXCR, TCRdb re-called the immunoSEQ multiplex PCR reads, giving one row per CDR3 protein. Among 120,000 or so distinct CDR3 sequences listed, approximately 96% were seen once. The specimen sequenced was CD8+ T cells from PBMCs. These receptors were obtained from a human donor with Susac syndrome. Both conserved end residues are part of each CDR3. D genes are given only for firm matches. Where a row states a size, it is once, few, many or the class of an expanded clone; other rows omit it.

>TRBD1|NA|TRBV4-3|TRBJ2-6
CASSPDRGGGANVLTF
TGCGCCAGCAGCCCGGACAGGGGAGGAGGGGCCAACGTCCTGACTTTC
>NA|NA|TRBV4-1|TRBJ2-7
CASSQDRGFYEQYF
TGCGCCAGCAGCCAAGATAGAGGGTTCTACGAGCAGTACTTC
>TRBD1|NA|TRBV9|TRBJ2-2
CASSVRTGFSGTGELFF
TGTGCCAGCAGCGTACGGACAGGGTTCTCGGGCACCGGGGAGCTGTTTTTT
>NA|NA|TRBV20-1|TRBJ2-5
CSASTKDLAWETQYF
TGCAGTGCTAGTACCAAGGACCTAGCGTGGGAGACCCAGTACTTC
>NA|NA|TRBV4-3|TRBJ2-3
CASSQDRGGAGRDTQYF
TGCGCCAGCAGCCAGGATCGTGGAGGGGCTGGAAGAGATACGCAGTATTTT
>TRBD2|NA|TRBV6-2/TRBV6-3|TRBJ2-5
CASSYRLAGPYQETQYF
TGTGCCAGCAGTTACCGACTAGCGGGCCCGTACCAAGAGACCCAGTACTTC
>NA|NA|TRBV3-1|TRBJ2-1
CASSQNSLYNEQFF
TGTGCCAGCAGCCAAAACAGCCTATACAATGAGCAGTTCTTC
>NA|NA|TRBV7-8|TRBJ2-1
CASSSPGGGTGNNEQFF
TGTGCCAGCAGCTCACCCGGCGGGGGCACGGGAAACAATGAGCAGTTCTTC
>NA|NA|TRBV4-1|TRBJ2-3
CASSQVGTSGTDTQYF
TGCGCCAGCAGCCAAGTGGGGACTTCTGGCACAGATACGCAGTATTTT
>NA|NA|TRBV27|TRBJ2-7
CASSSQGGRTYEQYF
TGTGCCAGCAGTTCCCAGGGGGGGCGCACCTACGAGCAGTACTTC
>NA|NA|TRBV9|TRBJ2-3
CASSVEGVRADTQYF
TGTGCCAGCAGCGTAGAAGGGGTACGTGCAGATACGCAGTATTTT
>NA|NA|TRBV7-3|TRBJ2-1
CASSVDGSSYNEQFF
TGTGCCAGCAGTGTAGACGGGAGCTCCTACAATGAGCAGTTCTTC
>TRBD2|NA|TRBV6-2/TRBV6-3|TRBJ2-7
CASSYDGREVEPYEQYF
TGTGCCAGCAGTTACGATGGTCGGGAGGTCGAGCCCTACGAGCAGTACTTC
>NA|NA|TRBV4-3|TRBJ1-1
CASSQGINAEAFF
TGCGCCAGCAGCCAAGGGATAAACGCTGAAGCTTTCTTT
>NA|NA|TRBV6-4|TRBJ1-2
CASSDREPDYGYTF
TGTGCCAGCAGTGACAGGGAGCCGGACTATGGCTACACCTTC
>NA|NA|TRBV27|TRBJ2-7
CASSLFGPAYEQYF
TGTGCCAGCAGTTTATTCGGCCCTGCCTACGAGCAGTACTTC
>TRBD1|NA|TRBV20-1|TRBJ1-2
CSARPLTGTSTYGYTF
TGCAGTGCTAGACCGCTGACAGGGACCTCTACCTATGGCTACACCTTC
>NA|NA|TRBV2|TRBJ1-4
CASSAGADQEKLFF
TGTGCCAGCAGTGCCGGGGCAGATCAGGAAAAACTGTTTTTT
>NA|NA|TRBV13|TRBJ2-7
CASSLGGGVYEQYF
TGTGCCAGCAGCTTAGGCGGGGGAGTCTACGAGCAGTACTTC
>TRBD2|once|TRBV29-1|TRBJ2-1
CSVDGGVNEQFF
TGCAGCGTTGACGGGGGGGTCAATGAGCAGTTCTTC
>NA|NA|TRBV29-1|TRBJ2-7
CSVEDKDSYEQYF
TGCAGCGTTGAAGACAAGGACAGCTACGAGCAGTACTTC
>TRBD1|NA|TRBV15|TRBJ2-2
CATSRGTGETGELFF
TGTGCCACCAGCAGGGGAACAGGGGAGACCGGGGAGCTGTTTTTT
>TRBD1|NA|TRBV7-9|TRBJ2-1
CASSLGQGENDEQFF
TGTGCCAGCAGCTTAGGCCAGGGGGAAAACGATGAGCAGTTCTTC
>TRBD1|NA|TRBV25-1|TRBJ2-7
CASSVRDRYEQYF
TGTGCCAGCAGTGTCCGGGACAGATACGAGCAGTACTTC
>NA|NA|TRBV20-1|TRBJ1-2
CSAEPSQIRQDHYGYTF
TGCAGTGCCGAGCCCTCTCAAATCAGACAGGATCACTATGGCTACACCTTC
>TRBD1|NA|TRBV28|TRBJ2-7
CASSSGDRGTYEQYF
TGTGCCAGCAGTTCCGGGGACAGGGGGACCTACGAGCAGTACTTC
>TRBD1|NA|TRBV18|TRBJ1-1
CASSPPGQGRTEAFF
TGTGCCAGCTCACCACCCGGACAGGGTCGAACTGAAGCTTTCTTT